This T cell receptor (beta chain) was identified in a study of CD8+ T cells in alopecia areata. Study details: For the treated group, dosing was oral tofacitinib at 5 to 10 mg twice daily. Study-level results: Scalp sample sequencing also detects resident alphabeta T cells of normal skin. Tofacitinib significantly decreased scalp clonality and expanded CD8+ clones among top 100.

The germline CDR1 and CDR2 sequences are SGHRS and YFSETQ. The CDR3 is made up of 15 amino acids. Trimming took off 0 bases at V and 4 bases at J, with 11 bases between the two ends. TCR sequencing used cDNA made by reverse transcription of extracted RNA. Clones were read by immunoSEQ multiplex PCR, and TCRdb kept only the in-frame ones, dropping some. Of around 170,000 clones in the sample, 51% were seen once. This clone occurred once. What it binds is unknown. Treatment noted: oral pan-JAK inhibitor, 5-10 mg twice daily. V usage is TRBV5-1 and J usage is TRBJ2-1, with D possibly being TRBD1 (6 bases). The sequence derives from a human donor with alopecia areata. Sample: CD8+ T cells sorted from blood, taken around week 53, from a patient treated with tofacitinib. CDR3 protein: CASSLDRAIYNEQFF. Here the CDR3 DNA reads TGCGCCAGCAGCTTGGACAGGGCCATATACAATGAGCAGTTCTTC.